Detailed here is one T cell receptor beta chain. Original methodology: Quantification of nucleated cells was approximated via reference gene primer amplification. Clones were sequenced by immunoSEQ multiplex PCR, and TCRdb holds only the in-frame ones, with some missing. V and J calls plus clone size are reproduced from that table; the DNA served to infer D and trimming. The sample records some 30,000 clones, approximately 86% being singletons. Per germline, CDR1 LGHNA and CDR2 YSLEER. V was pared by 4 bases and J by 4 bases, with 14 bases between. CDR3 length: 15 amino acids. This record belongs to a study of blood T cell repertoires in COVID-19. The wider study: Some COVID-19 samples were acute and others convalescent; all came from the United States, Italy and Spain. In each case, the material was cDNA or gDNA derived from T cells, B-cell-depleted T cells, or PBMCs.

What was sequenced was peripheral blood. The chain combines TRBV4-3 with TRBJ1-3; D might be TRBD1 (5 bases). This clonotype was obtained from a middle-aged man with active or convalescent COVID-19. The CDR3 nucleotides are TGCGCCAGCAGCCCCCAATCAGGGTCGGGAAACACCATATATTTT. It encodes CASSPQSGSGNTIYF.